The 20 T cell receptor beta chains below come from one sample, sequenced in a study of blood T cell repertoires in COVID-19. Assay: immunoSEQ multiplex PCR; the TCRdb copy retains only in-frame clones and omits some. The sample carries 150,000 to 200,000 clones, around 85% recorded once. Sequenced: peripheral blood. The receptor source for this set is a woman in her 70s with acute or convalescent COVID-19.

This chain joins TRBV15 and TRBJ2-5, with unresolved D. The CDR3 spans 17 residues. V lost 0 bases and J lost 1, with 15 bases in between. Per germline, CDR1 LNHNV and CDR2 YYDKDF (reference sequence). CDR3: CATSRDPPGGPQETQYF. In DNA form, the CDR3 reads TGTGCCACCAGCAGAGATCCCCCCGGTGGGCCCCAAGAGACCCAGTACTTC.

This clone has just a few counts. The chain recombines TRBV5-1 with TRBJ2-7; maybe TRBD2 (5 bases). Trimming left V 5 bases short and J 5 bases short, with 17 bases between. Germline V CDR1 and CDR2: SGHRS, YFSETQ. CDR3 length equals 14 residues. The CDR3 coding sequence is TGCGCCAGCAGGAGAGGAGAGGGTTCCGACGAGCAGTACTTC. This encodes CASRRGEGSDEQYF.

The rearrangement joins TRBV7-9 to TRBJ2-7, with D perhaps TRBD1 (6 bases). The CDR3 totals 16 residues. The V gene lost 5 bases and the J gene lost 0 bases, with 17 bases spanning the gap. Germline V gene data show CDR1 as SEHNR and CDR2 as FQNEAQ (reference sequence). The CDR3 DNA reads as TGTGCCAGCAGCCCAGTGACAGGTGCCAACTCCTACGAGCAGTACTTC. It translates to CASSPVTGANSYEQYF.

CDR3: CASSSGLAGGRRTDTQYF. The CDR3 DNA is TGTGCCAGCAGCTCCGGACTAGCGGGGGGGAGGAGGACAGATACGCAGTATTTT. The chain employs TRBV7-9 and TRBJ2-3, with 15 positions matching TRBD2. The CDR3 contains 18 residues. Trimming cost V 4 bases and J 3 bases; bases outside gene matches: 8. CDR1 SEHNR and CDR2 FQNEAQ come from the germline V gene (reference sequence).

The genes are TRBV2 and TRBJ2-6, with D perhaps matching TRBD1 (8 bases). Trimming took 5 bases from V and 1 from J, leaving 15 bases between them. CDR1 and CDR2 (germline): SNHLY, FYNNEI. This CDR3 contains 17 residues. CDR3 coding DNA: TGTGCCAGCAGTCGAGACAGGGGAGGGTCTGGGGCCAACGTCCTGACTTTC. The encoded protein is CASSRDRGGSGANVLTF.

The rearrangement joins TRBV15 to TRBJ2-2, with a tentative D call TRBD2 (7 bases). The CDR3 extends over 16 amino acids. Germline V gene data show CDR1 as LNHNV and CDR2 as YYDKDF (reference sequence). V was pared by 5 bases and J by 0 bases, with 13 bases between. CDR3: CATSRGGLTNTGELFF. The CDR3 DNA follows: TGTGCCACCAGCCGAGGGGGACTAACGAACACCGGGGAGCTGTTTTTT.

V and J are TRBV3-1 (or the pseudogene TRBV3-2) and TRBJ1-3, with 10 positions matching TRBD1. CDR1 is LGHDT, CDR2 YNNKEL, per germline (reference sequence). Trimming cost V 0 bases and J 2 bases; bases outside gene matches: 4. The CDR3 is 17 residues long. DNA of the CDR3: TGTGCCAGCAGCCAAGATAGAGGGACAGGGGCTGGAAACACCATATATTTT. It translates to CASSQDRGTGAGNTIYF.

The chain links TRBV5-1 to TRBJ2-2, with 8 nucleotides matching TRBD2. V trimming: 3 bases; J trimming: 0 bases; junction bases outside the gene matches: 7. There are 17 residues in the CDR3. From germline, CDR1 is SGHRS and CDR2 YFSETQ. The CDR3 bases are TGCGCCAGCAGCTCGTGGGGAGCGGGGGCGAACACCGGGGAGCTGTTTTTT. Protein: CASSSWGAGANTGELFF.

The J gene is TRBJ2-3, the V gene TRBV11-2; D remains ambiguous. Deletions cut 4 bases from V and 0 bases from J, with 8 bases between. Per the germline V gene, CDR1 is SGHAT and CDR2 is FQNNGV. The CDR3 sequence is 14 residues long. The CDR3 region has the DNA TGTGCCAGCAGCTCAGGTTCTAGCACAGATACGCAGTATTTT. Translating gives CASSSGSSTDTQYF.

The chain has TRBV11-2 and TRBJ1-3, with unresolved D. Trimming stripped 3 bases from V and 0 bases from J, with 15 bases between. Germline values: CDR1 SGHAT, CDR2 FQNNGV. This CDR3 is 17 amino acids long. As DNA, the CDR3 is TGTGCCAGCAGCTTTGTGAGCCGGCAGGCCTCTGGAAACACCATATATTTT. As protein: CASSFVSRQASGNTIYF.

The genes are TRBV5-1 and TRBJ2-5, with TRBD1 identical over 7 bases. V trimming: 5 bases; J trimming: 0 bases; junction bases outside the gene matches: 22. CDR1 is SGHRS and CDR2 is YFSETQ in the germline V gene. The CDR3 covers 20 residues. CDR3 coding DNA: TGCGCCAGCAGTCCGGACAGGATCCTGACAACCTCCGTGGACCAAGAGACCCAGTACTTC. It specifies CASSPDRILTTSVDQETQYF.

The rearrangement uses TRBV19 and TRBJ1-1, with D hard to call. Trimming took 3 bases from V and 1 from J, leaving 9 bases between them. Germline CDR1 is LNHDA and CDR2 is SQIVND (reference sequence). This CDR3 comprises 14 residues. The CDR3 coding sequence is TGTGCCAGTAGTATTGTAGTTTGGAACACTGAAGCTTTCTTT. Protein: CASSIVVWNTEAFF.

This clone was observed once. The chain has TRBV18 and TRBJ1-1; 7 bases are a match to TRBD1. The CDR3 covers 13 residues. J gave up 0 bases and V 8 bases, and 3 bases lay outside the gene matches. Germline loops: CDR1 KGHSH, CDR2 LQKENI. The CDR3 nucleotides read TGTGCCAGCGAGGGACAGATGAACACTGAAGCTTTCTTT. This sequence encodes CASEGQMNTEAFF.

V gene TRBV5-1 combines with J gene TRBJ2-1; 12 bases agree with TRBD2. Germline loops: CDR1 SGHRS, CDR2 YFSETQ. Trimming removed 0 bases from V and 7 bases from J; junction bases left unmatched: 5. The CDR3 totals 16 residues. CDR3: CASSLGLAGVRNEQFF. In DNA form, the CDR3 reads TGCGCCAGCAGCTTGGGACTAGCGGGAGTACGGAATGAGCAGTTCTTC.

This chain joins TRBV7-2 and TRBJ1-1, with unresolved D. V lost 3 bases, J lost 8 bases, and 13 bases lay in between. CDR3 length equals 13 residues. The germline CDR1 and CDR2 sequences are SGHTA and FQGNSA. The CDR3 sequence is CASSFLYLGEAFF. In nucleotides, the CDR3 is TGTGCCAGCAGCTTCTTATACCTGGGCGAAGCTTTCTTT.

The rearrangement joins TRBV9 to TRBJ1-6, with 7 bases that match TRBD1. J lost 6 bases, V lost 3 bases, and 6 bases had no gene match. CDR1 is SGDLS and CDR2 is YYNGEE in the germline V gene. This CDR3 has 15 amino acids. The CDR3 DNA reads TGTGCCAGCAGCGCCCTAGGGGGCGGTAATTCACCCCTCCACTTT. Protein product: CASSALGGGNSPLHF.

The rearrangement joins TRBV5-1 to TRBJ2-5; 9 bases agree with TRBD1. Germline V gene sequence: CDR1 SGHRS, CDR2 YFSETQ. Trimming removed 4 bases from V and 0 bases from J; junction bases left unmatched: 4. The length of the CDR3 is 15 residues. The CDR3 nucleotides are TGCGCCAGCAGCACAGGGACAGGGAACCAAGAGACCCAGTACTTC. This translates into CASSTGTGNQETQYF.

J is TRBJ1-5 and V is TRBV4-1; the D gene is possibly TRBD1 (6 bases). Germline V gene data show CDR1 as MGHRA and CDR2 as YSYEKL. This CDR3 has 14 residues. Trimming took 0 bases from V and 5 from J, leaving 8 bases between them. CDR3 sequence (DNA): TGCGCCAGCAGCCAAGACAGGGGTGATCAGCCCCAGCATTTT. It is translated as CASSQDRGDQPQHF.

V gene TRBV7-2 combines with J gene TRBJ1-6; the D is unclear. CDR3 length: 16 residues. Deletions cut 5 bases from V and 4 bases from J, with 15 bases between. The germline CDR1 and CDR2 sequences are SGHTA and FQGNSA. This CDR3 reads CASSLSGILYNSPLHF. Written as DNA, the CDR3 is TGTGCCAGCAGCCTGTCGGGTATTCTTTATAATTCACCCCTCCACTTT.

For the CDR3, the DNA is TGCGCCAGCAGCATGACAAAGCAAGATACGCAGTATTTT. It specifies CASSMTKQDTQYF. The rearrangement links TRBV5-1 to TRBJ2-3, with no clear D. The germline V gene has CDR1 SGHRS and CDR2 YFSETQ. Deletions cut 4 bases from V and 5 bases from J, with 11 bases between. The CDR3 sequence is 13 residues long.